These 9 T cell receptor beta chains originate from one sample sequenced in a study of early T cells in non-severe SARS-CoV-2 infection. TCRdb redid the calling of the 5' RACE reads with MiXCR, one entry per CDR3 protein. The sample includes roughly 40,000 distinct CDR3 sequences, about 7% seen only once; the top ten take roughly 8.5%. The sample comprised whole blood. The receptor source for this set is an adult who was a healthcare worker with PCR-confirmed SARS-CoV-2 infection or an uninfected control (not recorded which).

This clonotype was detected a few times. The chain couples TRBV7-6 to TRBJ1-4, with D tentatively TRBD1 (5 bases). The germline CDR1 and CDR2 sequences are SGHVS and FNYEAQ. The CDR3 spans 14 residues. Trimming took off 1 base at V and 6 bases at J, with 9 bases between the two ends. CDR3 sequence reads: CASSLGGSDEKLFF. The DNA for the CDR3 is TGTGCCAGCAGCTTAGGGGGCTCGGATGAAAAACTGTTTTTT. Variable domain in full (rest from reference TRBV7-6 and TRBJ1-4): GAGVSQSPRYKVTKRGQDVALRCDPISGHVSLYWYRQALGQGPEFLTYFNYEAQQDKSGLPNDRFSAERPEGSISTLTIQRTEQRDSAMYRCASSLGGSDEKLFFGSGTQLSVL.

This clonotype was found a few times. J is TRBJ2-3 and V is TRBV6-2 or TRBV6-3, with unresolved D. Trimming took 7 bases from V and 0 from J, leaving 8 bases between them. Looked up from germline, CDR1 is MNHEY and CDR2 is SVGEGT. The CDR3 sequence is 13 residues long. In DNA form, the CDR3 reads TGTGCCAGCAAGGAGTCTAGCACAGATACGCAGTATTTT. This gives the protein CASKESSTDTQYF.

The rearrangement uses TRBV9 and TRBJ2-7, with 8 positions matching TRBD2. Germline loops: CDR1 SGDLS, CDR2 YYNGEE. J lost 4 bases, V lost 0 bases, and 6 bases had no gene match. There are 15 residues in the CDR3. The CDR3 reads CASSVGLAGSYEQYF. The CDR3 DNA follows: TGTGCCAGCAGCGTAGGCCTAGCGGGTTCTTACGAGCAGTACTTC.

This clonotype appeared many times. The chain recombines TRBV30 with TRBJ1-1; 7 nucleotides agree with TRBD1. CDR1 is GTSNPN and CDR2 is SVGIG in the germline V gene (reference sequence). The CDR3 is 13 amino acids. Trimming removed 3 bases from V and 3 bases from J; junction bases left unmatched: 4. The CDR3 DNA reads TGTGCCTGGAGAAGACAGGGTTACACTGAAGCTTTCTTT. This encodes CAWRRQGYTEAFF.

In this sample, this clonotype turned up many times. The chain employs TRBV20-1 and TRBJ1-5; weak D call: TRBD1 (6 bases). The length of the CDR3 is 13 residues. Germline V gives CDR1 DFQATT, CDR2 SNEGSKA (reference sequence). V lost 5 bases and J lost 11, with 19 bases in between. CDR3 sequence reads: CSAYREARMTQHF. Written as DNA, the CDR3 is TGCAGTGCTTACAGGGAGGCCCGAATGACCCAGCATTTT.

This chain links TRBV12-3 or TRBV12-4 with TRBJ2-1; 9 bases fit TRBD2. Germline trimming cut 3 bases from V and 8 bases from J; bases unmatched to any gene: 5. The CDR3 has 14 amino acids. CDR3 in amino acids: CASSFGGGADEQFF. The DNA for the CDR3 is TGTGCCAGCAGTTTTGGCGGGGGGGCGGATGAGCAGTTCTTC.

This clonotype was seen repeatedly, ten times or more. The chain carries TRBV7-9 and TRBJ1-5; D ambiguous. Germline CDR1 is SEHNR and CDR2 is FQNEAQ (reference sequence). The CDR3 spans 14 residues. The V end lost 1 base, the J end lost 3 bases, and 7 bases lay between the germline ends. CDR3 in amino acids: CASSLGAVNQPQHF. CDR3 coding DNA: TGTGCCAGCAGCTTAGGGGCAGTCAATCAGCCCCAGCATTTT.

This clonotype was counted only a few times. This chain links TRBV10-3 with TRBJ2-3; D is unclear. Per the germline V gene, CDR1 is ENHRY and CDR2 is SYGVKD. The germline V and J ends were trimmed by 3 bases and 4 bases, with 5 bases remaining between them. This CDR3 comprises 12 residues. In DNA, the CDR3 is TGTGCCATCAGTGACGGAGCAGATACGCAGTATTTT. It specifies CAISDGADTQYF.

This clonotype has at least ten counts. The chain recombines TRBV7-6 with TRBJ1-1; perhaps TRBD1 as D (6 bases). The CDR3 consists of 15 residues. The germline V gene encodes CDR1 SGHVS and CDR2 FNYEAQ. V was trimmed by 7 bases and J by 4 bases, leaving 19 bases between them. The CDR3 reads CASTKNTGTSTEAFF. The CDR3 DNA is TGTGCCAGCACCAAAAACACAGGGACGAGCACTGAAGCTTTCTTT. Based on the CDR3 plus reference TRBV7-6 and TRBJ1-1, the full variable domain is GAGVSQSPRYKVTKRGQDVALRCDPISGHVSLYWYRQALGQGPEFLTYFNYEAQQDKSGLPNDRFSAERPEGSISTLTIQRTEQRDSAMYRCASTKNTGTSTEAFFGQGTRLTVV.